These 2 T cell receptor beta chains were all obtained from the same sample, sequenced in a study of beta chain features in type 1 diabetes. Reverse transcription of all isolated RNA meant that expressed TCRB transcripts were sequenced. Assay: immunoSEQ multiplex PCR; the TCRdb copy retains only in-frame clones and omits some. This sample has nearly 700,000 clones, with under 15% found just once. Notes on the study in general: In every one of the four CD4+ subsets, TCRB CDR3s were moderately but significantly shorter in Type 1 diabetes patients.

The antigens these receptors bind are not known. The sample was naive CD4+ T cells from blood. All receptors come from a man aged 18 to 30 with type 1 diabetes.

J is TRBJ2-5 and V is TRBV6-6, with D tentatively TRBD1 (5 bases). This CDR3 region has 14 residues. V dropped 8 bases and J dropped 3 bases, with 16 bases sitting between them. Germline V gene data show CDR1 as MNHNY and CDR2 as SVGAGI (reference sequence). The CDR3 DNA follows: TGTGCCAGCCGTATCCAGATAGGGGAAGAGACCCAGTACTTC. Its translation: CASRIQIGEETQYF.

This chain links TRBV5-1 with TRBJ2-5; 7 bases agree with TRBD1. Trimming removed 0 bases from V and 0 bases from J; junction bases left unmatched: 5. Germline CDR1 SGHRS, CDR2 YFSETQ. The CDR3 is made up of 16 amino acids. CDR3: CASSLAGQVHQETQYF. The CDR3 DNA reads as TGCGCCAGCAGCTTGGCAGGACAGGTACACCAAGAGACCCAGTACTTC.